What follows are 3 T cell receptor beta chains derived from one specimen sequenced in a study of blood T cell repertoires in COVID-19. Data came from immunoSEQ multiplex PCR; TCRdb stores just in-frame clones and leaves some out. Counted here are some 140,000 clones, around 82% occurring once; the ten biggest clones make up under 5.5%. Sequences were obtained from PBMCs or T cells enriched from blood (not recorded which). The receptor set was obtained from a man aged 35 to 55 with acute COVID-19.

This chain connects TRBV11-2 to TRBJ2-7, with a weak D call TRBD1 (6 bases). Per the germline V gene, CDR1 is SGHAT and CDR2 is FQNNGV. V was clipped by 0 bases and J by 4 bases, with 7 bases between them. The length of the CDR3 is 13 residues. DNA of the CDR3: TGTGCCAGCAGCTTAGAAAGGGGGTACGAGCAGTACTTC. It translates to CASSLERGYEQYF. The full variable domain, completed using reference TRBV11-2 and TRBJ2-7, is EAGVAQSPRYKIIEKRQSVAFWCNPISGHATLYWYQQILGQGPKLLIQFQNNGVVDDSQLPKDRFSAERLKGVDSTLKIQPAKLEDSAVYLCASSLERGYEQYFGPGTRLTVT.

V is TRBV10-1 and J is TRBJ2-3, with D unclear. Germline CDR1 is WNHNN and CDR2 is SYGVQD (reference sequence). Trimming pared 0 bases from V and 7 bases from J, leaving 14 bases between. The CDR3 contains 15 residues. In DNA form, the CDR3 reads TGCGCCAGCAGTGAGTCGCGGAGCACACGAAATACGCAGTATTTT. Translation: CASSESRSTRNTQYF.

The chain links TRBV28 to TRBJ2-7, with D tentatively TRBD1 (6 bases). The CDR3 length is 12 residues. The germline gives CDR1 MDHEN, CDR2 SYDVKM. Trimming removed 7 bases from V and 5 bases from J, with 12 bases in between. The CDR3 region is CASKTGFHEQYF. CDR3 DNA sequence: TGTGCCAGCAAAACAGGGTTCCACGAGCAGTACTTC.